Listed below are T cell receptor beta chains from one sample, sequenced in a study of T-cell reconstitution after alpha-beta-depleted transplantation in children. TCRdb fed the PCR reads into MiXCR, producing one record per CDR3 protein. The sample lists about 240,000 distinct CDR3 sequences; over 20% were seen once. Sequences were derived from PBMCs, sampled before TCRalphabeta/CD19-depleted stem cell transplant. The receptors were gathered from a girl aged 2 to 9 with Fanconi anemia, due to receive a stem cell transplant. Each CDR3 is given without its conserved first and last residue. Clone size is shown for a subset of rows, as once, few, many or a class of expanded clone.

J: TRBJ2-5; size: many; V: TRBV20-1; CDR3: SASGTGGETQY
J: TRBJ2-7; size: many; V: TRBV20-1; CDR3: SARAKNEQY
J: TRBJ2-1; size: .; V: TRBV20-1; CDR3: SARMYNEQF
J: TRBJ2-1; size: many; V: TRBV29-1; CDR3: SVERGGWGNEQF
J: TRBJ2-7; size: many; V: TRBV12-3/TRBV12-4; CDR3: ASSWAGLSYEQY
J: TRBJ2-7; size: many; V: TRBV28; CDR3: ASSLGLAGIYEQY
J: TRBJ2-7; size: many; V: TRBV2; CDR3: ASSGRDRGHEQY
J: TRBJ2-7; size: few; V: TRBV5-1; CDR3: ASSPAGPSYEQY
J: TRBJ1-2; size: few; V: TRBV28; CDR3: ASSLGRTYGYT
J: TRBJ2-2; size: many; V: TRBV20-1; CDR3: SARKTVNTGELF
J: TRBJ2-3; size: few; V: TRBV6-5; CDR3: ASSYSWLTSTDTQY
J: TRBJ2-1; size: few; V: TRBV6-5; CDR3: ASSYGALPYNEQF
J: TRBJ2-2; size: few; V: TRBV6-1; CDR3: ASSGWGYPGELF
J: TRBJ2-7; size: many; V: TRBV29-1; CDR3: SVEILGDKVYEQY
J: TRBJ2-1; size: .; V: TRBV5-1; CDR3: ASSWVAGTPNNEQF
J: TRBJ2-1; size: .; V: TRBV3-1; CDR3: ACCTRRTRGNEQF
J: TRBJ2-3; size: few; V: TRBV20-1; CDR3: SARRGTDTQY
J: TRBJ1-6; size: many; V: TRBV29-1; CDR3: SGPFDSPLH
J: TRBJ2-3; size: .; V: TRBV23-1; CDR3: ASSQRAILTGGQEGTDTQY
J: TRBJ2-7; size: few; V: TRBV28; CDR3: ASRPPGLGNYEQY
J: TRBJ2-3; size: few; V: TRBV5-1; CDR3: ASSLLSGDTQY
J: TRBJ1-2; size: many; V: TRBV5-6; CDR3: ASSLGLTNYGYT
J: TRBJ2-7; size: .; V: TRBV7-9; CDR3: ASQTGVYEQY
J: TRBJ2-3; size: .; V: TRBV24-1; CDR3: ATSDQPPKHTQY
J: TRBJ1-4; size: .; V: TRBV7-9; CDR3: ASSIGGAHNEKLF
J: TRBJ2-1; size: few; V: TRBV20-1; CDR3: SPRLAGDYNEQF
J: TRBJ2-3; size: .; V: TRBV11-2; CDR3: ASSPGASGSVTQY
J: TRBJ1-1; size: few; V: TRBV29-1; CDR3: SVDVRRTEAF
J: TRBJ2-7; size: many; V: TRBV4-1; CDR3: ASSQERQYEQY
J: TRBJ2-1; size: many; V: TRBV7-2; CDR3: ASSPNYEQF
J: TRBJ2-1; size: many; V: TRBV6-9; CDR3: ASSYRWWLLGRNEQF
J: TRBJ2-1; size: .; V: TRBV5-8; CDR3: ASSSYRASGYHEQF
J: TRBJ2-1; size: many; V: TRBV7-3; CDR3: ASSLGPAEYNEQF
J: TRBJ2-1; size: few; V: TRBV30; CDR3: AWREAGVLYEQF
J: TRBJ2-1; size: .; V: TRBV20-1; CDR3: SAPLADNEQF
J: TRBJ2-2; size: many; V: TRBV12-3/TRBV12-4; CDR3: ASSFVAGQSTGELF
J: TRBJ2-7; size: .; V: TRBV5-1; CDR3: ASSKEGEQY
J: TRBJ1-4; size: many; V: TRBV20-1; CDR3: SARSDSEKLF
J: TRBJ2-7; size: few; V: TRBV7-9; CDR3: ASSLESEQY
J: TRBJ2-7; size: .; V: TRBV20-1; CDR3: SAPGSSRSYEQY
J: TRBJ2-5; size: many; V: TRBV20-1; CDR3: SATSGGFQETQY
J: TRBJ2-7; size: many; V: TRBV12-3/TRBV12-4; CDR3: ASRSQEVYEQY